One and the same sample provided the 18 T cell receptor beta chains below, sequenced in a study of T cell changes during pregnancy in multiple sclerosis. The data were produced by immunoSEQ multiplex PCR, yet TCRdb's version contains in-frame clones alone and is incomplete. Seen here are around 69,000 clones, more than 75% observed once, and the top ten hold about 1.5%. The material sequenced was peripheral blood, taken in the third trimester of pregnancy. The receptor set was obtained from a female donor with multiple sclerosis, enrolled in a pregnancy study.

The V and J genes are TRBV6-5 and TRBJ2-7, with TRBD1 matching over 10 bases. The CDR3 spans 14 residues. The V gene's germline CDR1 is MNHEY and CDR2 SVGAGI. Trimming cost V 2 bases and J 6 bases; bases outside gene matches: 4. CDR3 in DNA: TGTGCCAGCAGTTACCCGGGACAGGGGAGCGAGCAGTACTTC. It codes for CASSYPGQGSEQYF.

Concerning this clone itself: This same CDR3 is encoded by further DNA sequences in the sample. The chain recombines TRBV11-2 with TRBJ1-2, with D hard to call. CDR1 is SGHAT, CDR2 FQNNGV, per germline. V shed 3 bases and J shed 8 bases, with 7 bases lying between them. CDR3 length equals 11 residues. The CDR3 DNA reads as TGTGCCAGCAGCTTTAGAGGGGGCTACACCTTC. It codes for CASSFRGGYTF.

This rearrangement joins TRBV5-8 to TRBJ2-5; 8 nucleotides line up with TRBD1. Germline CDR1 SGHTS, CDR2 YDEGEE. V lost 4 bases and J lost 7; bases outside the gene matches: 15. CDR3 length: 16 residues. CDR3 sequence: CASSLTTGAYLGTQYF. In DNA, the CDR3 is TGTGCCAGCAGCCTTACGACAGGGGCCTACCTAGGGACCCAGTACTTC.

The V gene is TRBV29-1, the J gene TRBJ1-4, with 9 bases fitting TRBD1. The CDR3 runs to 15 residues. Germline CDR1 and CDR2: SQVTM and ANQGSEA. Trimming removed 6 bases from V and 2 bases from J; junction bases left unmatched: 7. The CDR3 loop is CSVLQGAPTNEKLFF. CDR3 DNA: TGCAGCGTGCTACAGGGGGCGCCGACTAATGAAAAACTGTTTTTT.

The chain joins TRBV5-6 to TRBJ2-1, with D maybe TRBD1 (6 bases). The CDR3 consists of 15 residues. Germline V CDR1 and CDR2: SGHDT, YYEEEE. With 3 bases removed from V and 2 bases from J, the gap between germline ends came to 12 bases. The CDR3 sequence is CASSSQGQPYNEQFF. The CDR3 DNA is TGTGCCAGCAGCTCGCAAGGACAGCCCTACAATGAGCAGTTCTTC.

Regarding this clone: A read error may produce the germline difference seen at one junction end. The chain is built from TRBV12-5 and TRBJ2-1; TRBD2 agrees at 8 bases. Germline-derived CDR1 and CDR2 are LGHNT and FRNRAP. The CDR3 loop spans 12 amino acids. CDR3: CASGLGGGRGVF. The CDR3 nucleotides read TGTGCTAGTGGTTTGGGAGGCGGGCGGGGGGTCTTC.

This clone appeared once. The V gene is TRBV2, the J gene TRBJ1-2; TRBD1 matches 7 bases. Germline V lookup: CDR1 SNHLY, CDR2 FYNNEI. The J segment lost 4 bases and the V segment lost 8 bases, leaving 4 bases of the junction unmatched. This CDR3 is built from 12 residues. The CDR3 DNA follows: TGTGCCAGCGGGGACAGATCCTATGGCTACACCTTC. Protein sequence: CASGDRSYGYTF.

This clone was observed once. The V call is TRBV7-3, the J call TRBJ2-2, with TRBD1 identical over 12 bases. The CDR3 extends over 17 amino acids. Trimming removed 4 bases from V and 2 bases from J; junction bases left unmatched: 5. Germline lookup yields CDR1 SGHTA and CDR2 FQGTGA. As DNA, the CDR3 is TGTGCCAGCAGCTCAATTGGGACAGGGGGCAACACCGGGGAGCTGTTTTTT. Translating gives CASSSIGTGGNTGELFF.

The chain couples TRBV11-3 to TRBJ2-3; D is possibly TRBD2 (6 bases). This CDR3 contains 13 residues. The germline gives CDR1 SGHNT, CDR2 YENEEA. Trimming removed 5 bases from V and 4 bases from J, with 10 bases in between. The CDR3, as DNA: TGTGCCAGCAGCGAAGGAGGGGCAGATACGCAGTATTTT. It translates to CASSEGGADTQYF.

DNA of the CDR3: TGTGCCAGCAGTGAATGGGCTAGCGGGGGCGCAGATACGCAGTATTTT. This sequence encodes CASSEWASGGADTQYF. This rearrangement joins TRBV6-1 to TRBJ2-3, with TRBD2 matching 10 bases. The CDR3 contains 16 residues. V lost 2 bases and J lost 4; bases outside the gene matches: 6. Germline loops: CDR1 MNHNS, CDR2 SASEGT.

CDR3 loop: CAISPDSHQPQHF. In DNA, the CDR3 is TGTGCCATCAGCCCCGACAGCCATCAGCCCCAGCATTTT. The J gene is TRBJ1-5, the V gene TRBV10-3, with a tentative D call TRBD1 (5 bases). There are 13 residues in the CDR3. Trimming took 6 bases from V and 5 from J, leaving 11 bases between them. Germline assignment: CDR1 ENHRY and CDR2 SYGVKD.

The chain couples TRBV4-1 to TRBJ2-5; TRBD2 matches at 7 bases. CDR3 length: 15 amino acids. V was clipped by 4 bases and J by 4 bases; unmatched bases: 9. Per the germline V gene, CDR1 is MGHRA and CDR2 is YSYEKL. As DNA, the CDR3 is TGCGCCAGCAGCCTCTTGGGGACTAATGGAGAGACCCAGTACTTC. It specifies CASSLLGTNGETQYF.

This clone came up once. V and J are TRBV19 and TRBJ2-2; D is undetermined. Per germline, CDR1 LNHDA and CDR2 SQIVND (reference sequence). The ends were cut back, 3 bases at V and 4 bases at J, with 9 bases in the middle. CDR3 length equals 14 residues. The CDR3 nucleotides read TGTGCCAGTAGTATCCAGAAAATCACCGGGGAGCTGTTTTTT. This codes for CASSIQKITGELFF.

This CDR3 is CASSLGGAGGYNEQFF. CDR3 coding DNA: TGTGCCAGCAGCTTGGGAGGGGCGGGGGGGTACAATGAGCAGTTCTTC. This chain connects TRBV5-4 to TRBJ2-1; TRBD2 agrees at 9 bases. The germline V gene has CDR1 SGHNT and CDR2 YYREEE (reference sequence). V lost 0 bases, J lost 4 bases, and 5 bases stayed unmatched. The CDR3 has 16 residues.

The chain links TRBV19 to TRBJ1-5, with a tentative D call TRBD1 (5 bases). CDR1 and CDR2 from the germline V gene are LNHDA and SQIVND (reference sequence). V gave up 3 bases and J gave up 7 bases, with 19 bases separating them. CDR3 length: 16 amino acids. The CDR3 protein is CASSMSTAFVQQPQHF. For the CDR3, the DNA is TGTGCCAGTAGTATGTCGACAGCCTTCGTCCAACAGCCCCAGCATTTT.

The J gene is TRBJ2-3, the V gene TRBV6-6; D is possibly TRBD1 (6 bases). Germline-derived CDR1 and CDR2 are MNHNY and SVGAGI (reference sequence). The length of the CDR3 is 15 residues. V was shortened by 11 bases and J by 3 bases, with 21 bases between the two germline ends. The DNA for the CDR3 is TGTGCCGGCCAAGAGGTTTTAGGGGGAACAGATACGCAGTATTTT. This sequence encodes CAGQEVLGGTDTQYF.

The rearrangement joins TRBV7-8 to TRBJ1-2; TRBD1 aligns across 7 bases. Germline CDR1 is SGHVS and CDR2 is FQNEAQ. J gave up 5 bases and V 4 bases, and 7 bases lay outside the gene matches. The CDR3 is 14 residues long. The CDR3 region is CASSSNRGGYGYTF. For the CDR3, the DNA is TGTGCCAGCAGCTCGAACAGGGGCGGGTATGGCTACACCTTC.

The CDR3 reads CASSQTGTTLSYEQYF. In DNA, the CDR3 is TGTGCCAGCAGCCAAACCGGGACTACCTTATCCTACGAGCAGTACTTC. The chain couples TRBV4-2 to TRBJ2-7; 7 bases are shared with TRBD2. This CDR3 has 16 residues. Germline assignment: CDR1 LGHNA and CDR2 YNFKEQ. The junction had 8 bases not matched to a gene; V was cut back by 2 bases and J by 1 base.